These T cell receptor beta chains were read from a single sample in a study of T cell responses to AZD1222 COVID-19 vaccine. Clones were read by immunoSEQ multiplex PCR, and TCRdb kept only the in-frame ones, dropping some. This table has about 120,000 clones, just over 90% appearing once. The source was peripheral blood, collected 28 days after the second AZD1222 dose. These receptors were obtained from an adult who received the AZD1222 COVID-19 vaccine. CDR3s include the opening cysteine and the closing phenylalanine or tryptophan. The order of the fields is CDR3 protein, CDR3 DNA, D gene, clone size, V gene, J gene. D genes are given only for firm matches. Not every row has a clone size; where given, it reads once, few, many or a size class.

CASSPHQGSTEAFF,TGTGCCAGCAGCCCCCACCAGGGGTCAACTGAAGCTTTCTTT,-,-,TRBV28,TRBJ1-1
CASNQDGRSYNSPLHF,TGTGCCAGCAATCAGGACGGAAGATCCTATAATTCACCCCTCCACTTT,-,-,TRBV6-6,TRBJ1-6
CSVQAKNIQYF,TGCAGTGTACAAGCCAAAAACATTCAGTACTTC,-,-,TRBV20-1,TRBJ2-4
CASSVGGQGNHEQYF,TGTGCCAGCAGCGTAGGGGGACAGGGTAACCACGAGCAGTACTTC,TRBD1,-,TRBV9,TRBJ2-7
CASSSSSAQSSYEQYF,TGTGCCAGCAGCTCATCTAGCGCCCAAAGCTCCTACGAGCAGTACTTC,-,-,TRBV7-8,TRBJ2-7
CASSGVTPDTQYF,TGTGCCAGCAGTGGTGTGACGCCAGATACGCAGTATTTT,-,-,TRBV2,TRBJ2-3
CASSRGRDTGELFF,TGTGCCAGCAGCAGAGGGAGGGACACCGGGGAGCTGTTTTTT,TRBD2,-,TRBV7-8,TRBJ2-2
CASSYVRETQYF,TGTGCCAGCAGTTACGTAAGGGAGACCCAGTACTTC,-,-,TRBV6-2/TRBV6-3,TRBJ2-5
CAPGRGGRLYSNQPQHF,TGTGCCCCGGGGAGGGGGGGGCGGCTGTATAGCAATCAGCCCCAGCATTTT,-,once,TRBV3-1/TRBV3-2,TRBJ1-5
CASSYDRSNQPQHF,TGTGCCAGCAGTTATGACCGGAGCAATCAGCCCCAGCATTTT,-,once,TRBV6-6,TRBJ1-5
CASSPPGPNEKLFF,TGTGCCAGCAGCCCACCCGGACCTAATGAAAAACTGTTTTTT,-,-,TRBV9,TRBJ1-4
CASSQIPDRGYEQYF,TGCGCCAGCAGCCAAATACCGGACAGGGGCTACGAGCAGTACTTC,TRBD1,-,TRBV4-1,TRBJ2-7
CASKRLAGGNTGELFF,TGTGCCAGCAAACGGCTAGCGGGAGGGAACACCGGGGAGCTGTTTTTT,TRBD2,once,TRBV7-6,TRBJ2-2
CASSAPPRAGGQDTQYF,TGTGCCAGCAGCGCACCCCCTCGGGCGGGGGGGCAAGATACGCAGTATTTT,TRBD2,-,TRBV9,TRBJ2-3
CATSTARRTEAFF,TGTGCCACCAGCACGGCCAGACGCACTGAAGCTTTCTTT,-,once,TRBV15,TRBJ1-1
CASSGTGITGELFF,TGTGCCAGCTCGGGAACAGGGATCACCGGGGAGCTGTTTTTT,-,few,TRBV18,TRBJ2-2
CASSGYSRGPGAREKLFF,TGTGCCAGCAGCGGCTACTCCCGGGGCCCTGGGGCGCGAGAAAAACTGTTTTTT,-,-,TRBV27,TRBJ1-4
CASSISTDTQYF,TGTGCCAGCAGCATAAGCACAGATACGCAGTATTTT,-,-,TRBV5-5,TRBJ2-3
CASSPLSGQVNFYGYTF,TGTGCCAGCTCACCACTGTCGGGACAGGTTAACTTTTATGGCTACACCTTC,TRBD1,-,TRBV18,TRBJ1-2
CASSLLGGNTEAFF,TGTGCCAGCAGCTTACTCGGAGGGAACACTGAAGCTTTCTTT,-,-,TRBV7-2,TRBJ1-1
CASSLGRDYEQETQYF,TGCGCCAGCAGCTTGGGACGGGACTACGAGCAAGAGACCCAGTACTTC,TRBD2,-,TRBV5-1,TRBJ2-5
CASTPGGGNSPLHF,TGTGCCAGCACCCCTGGTGGGGGTAATTCACCCCTCCACTTT,-,-,TRBV6-5,TRBJ1-6
CASSFGSGSTDTQYF,TGCGCCAGCAGCTTCGGCTCTGGCAGCACAGATACGCAGTATTTT,-,-,TRBV5-1,TRBJ2-3
CASSRRTGTHQETQYF,TGCGCCAGCAGCCGACGCACCGGGACTCACCAAGAGACCCAGTACTTC,-,-,TRBV5-1,TRBJ2-5
CASSLIPGQGPLNEQFF,TGTGCCAGCAGCTTAATCCCAGGACAGGGCCCCCTCAATGAGCAGTTCTTC,TRBD1,-,TRBV7-6,TRBJ2-1
CASSPNTGELFF,TGTGCCAGCAGTCCAAACACCGGGGAGCTGTTTTTT,-,-,TRBV27,TRBJ2-2
CASSLRGTGELFF,TGTGCCAGCAGCTTAAGGGGGACCGGGGAGCTGTTTTTT,-,-,TRBV7-2,TRBJ2-2
CASSLMTSGGISYNEQFF,TGTGCCAGCAGCTTGATGACTAGCGGGGGGATCTCCTACAATGAGCAGTTCTTC,TRBD2,few,TRBV5-4,TRBJ2-1
CASSLIIATGHEQFF,TGCGCCAGCAGCCTCATAATAGCGACCGGGCATGAGCAGTTCTTC,-,-,TRBV4-1,TRBJ2-1
CASSQDRFTSSYNEQFF,TGCGCCAGCAGCCAAGATCGTTTCACGAGCTCCTACAATGAGCAGTTCTTC,-,-,TRBV4-3,TRBJ2-1
CASSHQAHRDSNYEQYF,TGCGCCAGCAGCCATCAGGCCCACCGGGACAGTAACTACGAGCAGTACTTC,TRBD1,-,TRBV4-1,TRBJ2-7
CASKALGAGLGLNNEQFF,TGTGCCAGCAAGGCCCTGGGAGCGGGACTAGGGCTAAACAATGAGCAGTTCTTC,TRBD2,-,TRBV7-2,TRBJ2-1
CASSDRAGASDTQYF,TGTGCCAGCAGCGACCGAGCGGGAGCCTCAGATACGCAGTATTTT,TRBD2,-,TRBV9,TRBJ2-3
CASSLQGTSGFSTDTQYF,TGCGCCAGCAGCTTGCAAGGGACTAGCGGGTTTAGCACAGATACGCAGTATTTT,TRBD2,-,TRBV5-1,TRBJ2-3
CASSEIRDTEAFF,TGTGCCAGCAGTGAAATTCGGGACACTGAAGCTTTCTTT,-,-,TRBV6-1,TRBJ1-1
CASSPTMREQYF,TGTGCCAGCAGCCCGACGATGCGTGAGCAGTACTTC,-,-,TRBV6-2/TRBV6-3,TRBJ2-7
CASSSGLFFRNEQYF,TGTGCCAGCAGCTCGGGACTATTTTTTAGGAACGAGCAGTACTTC,TRBD2,-,TRBV7-9,TRBJ2-7
CATSRGSGGITDTQYF,TGTGCCACCAGCAGAGGTAGCGGGGGGATCACAGATACGCAGTATTTT,TRBD2,-,TRBV15,TRBJ2-3
CASSPQSYGELFF,TGTGCCAGCAGCCCGCAGAGTTACGGGGAGCTGTTTTTT,-,-,TRBV12-3/TRBV12-4,TRBJ2-2
CASSLAGAEQETQYF,TGCGCCAGCAGCTTGGCGGGGGCCGAACAAGAGACCCAGTACTTC,-,once,TRBV5-1,TRBJ2-5
CASSPSAGGNTEAFF,TGTGCCAGCTCACCAAGTGCAGGGGGGAACACTGAAGCTTTCTTT,TRBD1,-,TRBV18,TRBJ1-1
CASSQTGLAGFANTGELFF,TGCGCCAGCAGCCAAACTGGACTAGCGGGATTCGCGAACACCGGGGAGCTGTTTTTT,TRBD2,-,TRBV4-3,TRBJ2-2
CSVIDRGRGYTF,TGCAGCGTCATTGACAGGGGGCGAGGCTACACCTTC,TRBD1,-,TRBV29-1,TRBJ1-2
CASSPLQGNTEAFF,TGTGCCAGCTCACCACTTCAGGGGAACACTGAAGCTTTCTTT,-,-,TRBV18,TRBJ1-1
CASSLTDSVGDGYTF,TGTGCCAGCTCACTAACGGACAGTGTAGGGGATGGCTACACCTTC,-,once,TRBV18,TRBJ1-2
CASSPRGYSNQPQHF,TGTGCCAGCAGCCCTAGGGGTTATAGCAATCAGCCCCAGCATTTT,-,-,TRBV7-2,TRBJ1-5
CASSDRDGYTF,TGTGCCAGCTCGGACAGGGACGGCTACACCTTC,TRBD1,-,TRBV7-9,TRBJ1-2
CSAIGTVEAFF,TGCAGTGCTATAGGGACAGTTGAAGCTTTCTTT,TRBD1,-,TRBV20-1,TRBJ1-1
CASSPRSQGGEKLFF,TGTGCCAGCTCACCACGGTCGCAGGGCGGTGAAAAACTGTTTTTT,-,-,TRBV18,TRBJ1-4
CASSERKSEQFF,TGTGCCAGCAGTGAAAGGAAGTCCGAGCAGTTCTTC,-,-,TRBV6-1,TRBJ2-1
CASTRGFGNTIYF,TGTGCCAGTACAAGGGGATTTGGAAACACCATATATTTT,-,-,TRBV12-3/TRBV12-4,TRBJ1-3
CASRVSLTTEAFF,TGTGCCAGCAGGGTTTCGCTAACGACTGAAGCTTTCTTT,-,-,TRBV6-5,TRBJ1-1
CASSSTPGNNQPQHF,TGTGCCAGCAGTTCCACTCCAGGGAACAATCAGCCCCAGCATTTT,-,-,TRBV6-1,TRBJ1-5
CASSLAQAGGTYEQYF,TGCGCCAGCAGCTTGGCCCAAGCGGGGGGTACCTACGAGCAGTACTTC,TRBD2,-,TRBV5-1,TRBJ2-7
CASSPPRQGVYNEQFF,TGCGCCAGCAGCCCTCCCCGCCAGGGGGTGTACAATGAGCAGTTCTTC,TRBD1,-,TRBV10-2,TRBJ2-1
CASSLPGQAGNQPQHF,TGTGCCAGCAGTCTCCCAGGACAGGCTGGGAATCAGCCCCAGCATTTT,TRBD1,-,TRBV27,TRBJ1-5
CASSNSRQDNWELFF,TGTGCCAGTAGTAATTCTCGACAGGATAACTGGGAGCTGTTTTTT,-,-,TRBV19,TRBJ2-2
CAIRPGRTFNYEQYF,TGTGCCATCAGACCCGGACGTACCTTCAACTACGAGCAGTACTTC,-,-,TRBV10-3,TRBJ2-7
CASSFGVSRETQYF,TGTGCCAGCAGTTTCGGGGTGTCTCGAGAGACCCAGTACTTC,-,-,TRBV6-2/TRBV6-3,TRBJ2-5